This T cell receptor beta chain was recorded in a study of blood T cell repertoires in COVID-19. CDR3 length: 14 amino acids. V was trimmed by 1 base and J by 4 bases, leaving 7 bases between them. Germline V gives CDR1 LGHDT, CDR2 YNNKEL (reference sequence). Self-reported history from a screening survey and questionnaire set each donor's cohort. In the authors' methods: The authors estimated nucleated cell counts from reference gene primer amplification. Libraries were prepared by immunoSEQ multiplex PCR; TCRdb keeps only in-frame clonotypes and omits some of them. D and trimming were read from the DNA, whereas the V and J calls and clone size are those reported in that table. There are some 160,000 clones in the sample; about four fifths occur only once, and approximately 3.6% lies in the top ten.

Specimen: PBMCs or T cells enriched from blood (not recorded which). The gene calls are TRBV3-1 (or the pseudogene TRBV3-2) and TRBJ2-2; D gene ambiguous. This sequence originates from a woman aged 60-75 years who had recovered from COVID-19. CDR3 DNA: TGTGCCAGCAGCCAAGGAGGCGTCACCGGGGAGCTGTTTTTT. Its translation is CASSQGGVTGELFF.